The next 27 T cell receptor beta chains were all read from a single sample in a study of PD-1 blockade in classical Hodgkin lymphoma. Relapse after autologous stem cell transplantation occurred in every patient, and brentuximab vedotin exposure varied. Negative magnetic selection isolated CD4+ T cells from thawed PBMCs. Some clones are missing from TCRdb's copy, which holds only in-frame ones; the method was immunoSEQ multiplex PCR. The data contain approximately 25,000 clones, about 83% of them seen just once; the ten biggest clones take up around 1.8%. The specimen was CD4+ T cells from blood, collected at baseline. These receptors were taken from a human donor with classical Hodgkin lymphoma.

V gene TRBV10-3 combines with J gene TRBJ2-7; D is possibly TRBD2 (5 bases). The CDR3 is 12 amino acids. The germline gives CDR1 ENHRY, CDR2 SYGVKD. The ends were cut back, 11 bases at V and 0 bases at J, with 11 bases in the middle. In nucleotides, the CDR3 is TGTGCCTCGGTGGGGAGCTCCTACGAGCAGTACTTC. Its translation is CASVGSSYEQYF.

J is TRBJ1-2 and V is TRBV7-2; 8 bases fit TRBD1. Germline V CDR1 and CDR2: SGHTA, FQGNSA. Losses at the gene ends were 1 base for V and 8 bases for J; bases not matched to a gene: 3. CDR3 length: 13 amino acids. CDR3 DNA sequence: TGTGCCAGCAGCTTAGAGCCAGGGGGCGGCTACACCTTC. Translating gives CASSLEPGGGYTF.

The chain carries TRBV6-6 and TRBJ1-5; D gene unclear. V lost 6 bases to trimming and J lost 4 bases, with 10 bases between them. The CDR3 sequence is 13 residues long. Germline CDR1 and CDR2: MNHNY and SVGAGI (reference sequence). Here the CDR3 DNA reads TGTGCCAGCAGACGGTGGGTGAATCAGCCCCAGCATTTT. Translation gives CASRRWVNQPQHF.

The chain couples TRBV6-1 to TRBJ1-6, with D tentatively TRBD1 (5 bases). V was cut by 7 bases and J by 13 bases, with 20 bases left in between. Germline values: CDR1 MNHNS, CDR2 SASEGT. The CDR3 is 14 residues long. The CDR3 region has the DNA TGTGCCAGCATTTCCGGGACGTCGCAAATTCCCCTCCACTTT. Its protein is CASISGTSQIPLHF.

The chain recombines TRBV7-8 with TRBJ1-6; D ambiguous. V was clipped by 5 bases and J by 7 bases, with 9 bases between them. Germline V gives CDR1 SGHVS, CDR2 FQNEAQ. The CDR3 covers 13 residues. This CDR3 reads CASSVAENSPLHF. The CDR3 DNA reads TGTGCCAGCAGCGTCGCTGAAAATTCACCCCTCCACTTT.

This chain connects TRBV7-2 to TRBJ1-1, with a possible D match to TRBD1 (6 bases). CDR1 SGHTA and CDR2 FQGNSA come from the germline V gene. Trimming left V 5 bases short and J 11 bases short, with 15 bases between. The CDR3 sequence is 12 residues long. The CDR3 DNA is TGTGCCAGCAGCCTCCAGGGGAGGGTCGCTTTCTTT. Amino acids: CASSLQGRVAFF. Supplemented by reference TRBV7-2 and TRBJ1-1, the full variable domain reads GAGVSQSPSNKVTEKGKDVELRCDPISGHTALYWYRQSLGQGLEFLIYFQGNSAPDKSGLPSDRFSAERTGGSVSTLTIQRTQQEDSAVYLCASSLQGRVAFFGQGTRLTVV.

The chain carries TRBV5-1 and TRBJ1-2; the D gene is possibly TRBD1 (6 bases). The CDR3 covers 17 residues. Germline CDR1 SGHRS, CDR2 YFSETQ. The V and J ends lost 4 bases and 0 bases respectively, with 19 bases between them. The CDR3 here is CASSAQGRGSANYGYTF. The CDR3 nucleotides are TGCGCCAGCAGCGCACAGGGTCGAGGTTCAGCTAACTATGGCTACACCTTC.

The J gene is TRBJ2-5, the V gene TRBV7-2, with D perhaps TRBD1 (5 bases). Trimming took 2 bases from V and 5 from J, leaving 9 bases between them. From germline, CDR1 is SGHTA and CDR2 FQGNSA. CDR3 size: 13 residues. The CDR3 DNA follows: TGTGCCAGCAGCTTACAGGGTGACGAGACCCAGTACTTC. Protein sequence: CASSLQGDETQYF.

The chain uses TRBV7-2 and TRBJ1-2; D not certain. Trimming pared 3 bases from V and 4 bases from J, leaving 9 bases between. Germline-derived CDR1 and CDR2 are SGHTA and FQGNSA. This CDR3 comprises 13 residues. CDR3 residues: CASSFDESYGYTF. For the CDR3, the DNA is TGTGCCAGCAGCTTCGATGAGAGCTATGGCTACACCTTC.

The chain recombines TRBV19 with TRBJ2-7, with TRBD1 identical over 8 bases. The CDR3 spans 13 residues. The junction had 7 bases not matched to a gene; V was cut back by 6 bases and J by 6 bases. Germline V lookup: CDR1 LNHDA, CDR2 SQIVND (reference sequence). CDR3 region: CASSPLDRVEQYF. CDR3 nucleotides: TGTGCCAGTAGCCCGTTGGACAGGGTCGAGCAGTACTTC.

The chain uses TRBV7-6 and TRBJ1-6; D unresolved. CDR3 length: 16 amino acids. Germline CDR1 SGHVS, CDR2 FNYEAQ. Trimming took off 4 bases at V and 4 bases at J, with 14 bases between the two ends. CDR3 loop: CASSSGFGLYNSPLHF. The CDR3 nucleotides read TGTGCCAGCAGCTCTGGGTTCGGACTGTATAATTCACCCCTCCACTTT.

In regard to this clone: This CDR3 is also generated by other DNA sequences in the sample. The gene calls are TRBV19 and TRBJ1-5; D gene unclear. V lost 4 bases to trimming and J lost 7 bases, with 11 bases between them. CDR3 size: 13 residues. Per the germline V gene, CDR1 is LNHDA and CDR2 is SQIVND (reference sequence). CDR3 coding DNA: TGTGCCAGTAGTAGGGGAGGCGGACAGCCCCAGCATTTT. Translated: CASSRGGGQPQHF.

The chain couples TRBV15 to TRBJ1-5; the match to TRBD1 covers 7 bases. Germline V gives CDR1 LNHNV, CDR2 YYDKDF (reference sequence). Losses at the gene ends were 8 bases for V and 6 bases for J; bases not matched to a gene: 7. This CDR3 has 13 residues. CDR3: CATVQGERQPQHF. In nucleotides, the CDR3 is TGTGCCACCGTGCAGGGGGAGCGTCAGCCCCAGCATTTT.

The chain carries TRBV5-6 and TRBJ2-7, with 7 bases identical to TRBD1. This CDR3 is built from 14 residues. The germline gives CDR1 SGHDT, CDR2 YYEEEE. V shed 5 bases, J shed 2 bases, and the junction held 7 bases outside the gene matches. This CDR3 reads CASSQTQGAYEQYF. The CDR3 nucleotides are TGTGCCAGCAGTCAAACCCAGGGGGCCTACGAGCAGTACTTC.

V is TRBV5-6 and J is TRBJ2-6; no clear D. V lost 8 bases to trimming and J lost 0 bases, with 12 bases between them. Germline CDR1 SGHDT, CDR2 YYEEEE. This CDR3 region has 15 residues. The CDR3 sequence is CASGFVSSGANVLTF. CDR3 in DNA: TGTGCCAGTGGTTTTGTCAGCTCTGGGGCCAACGTCCTGACTTTC.

The chain recombines TRBV7-3 with TRBJ1-1; D not certain. CDR1 and CDR2 from the germline V gene are SGHTA and FQGTGA. V lost 0 bases to trimming and J lost 10 bases, with 15 bases between them. The CDR3 runs 14 residues. The CDR3 DNA follows: TGTGCCAGCAGCTTAACGGGGAGGCACTGGATAGCTTTCTTT. As protein: CASSLTGRHWIAFF.

V is TRBV18 and J is TRBJ1-5; tentatively, D is TRBD1 (6 bases). V was cut by 6 bases and J by 5 bases, with 14 bases left in between. The germline CDR1 and CDR2 sequences are KGHSH and LQKENI. The CDR3 is 14 residues long. The CDR3 DNA follows: TGTGCCAGCTCCCAGGGCAGGGGCGATCAGCCCCAGCATTTT. Protein product: CASSQGRGDQPQHF.

The V gene is TRBV4-3, the J gene TRBJ1-1; D call uncertain. The V gene lost 3 bases and the J gene lost 2 bases, with 10 bases spanning the gap. The CDR3 consists of 14 residues. Germline V lookup: CDR1 LGHNA, CDR2 YSLEER. The CDR3 loop reads CASSQAVPNTEAFF. CDR3 bases: TGCGCCAGCAGCCAGGCGGTCCCCAACACTGAAGCTTTCTTT.

This CDR3 is CASNDRVSPLHF. The CDR3, as DNA: TGTGCCAGCAACGACAGGGTGTCACCCCTCCACTTT. The J gene is TRBJ1-6, the V gene TRBV5-5; 7 positions match TRBD1. This CDR3 comprises 12 residues. Germline V lookup: CDR1 SGHKS, CDR2 YYEKEE (reference sequence). V was clipped by 6 bases and J by 10 bases; unmatched bases: 4. Variable domain in full (rest from reference TRBV5-5 and TRBJ1-6): DAGVTQSPTHLIKTRGQQVTLRCSPISGHKSVSWYQQVLGQGPQFIFQYYEKEERGRGNFPDRFSARQFPNYSSELNVNALLLGDSALYLCASNDRVSPLHFGNGTRLTVT.

The rearrangement links TRBV7-2 to TRBJ1-1; D is possibly TRBD1 (5 bases). The CDR3 sequence is 17 residues long. The V gene lost 1 base and the J gene lost 4 bases, with 19 bases spanning the gap. The V gene's germline CDR1 is SGHTA and CDR2 FQGNSA. DNA for the CDR3: TGTGCCAGCAGCTTAGAGGAGTGGGGCGTGGGTTTCACTGAAGCTTTCTTT. Translated, it gives CASSLEEWGVGFTEAFF.

V gene TRBV9 combines with J gene TRBJ2-3; D gene uncertain. V was trimmed by 1 base and J by 2 bases, leaving 11 bases between them. The CDR3 is 15 residues long. Germline CDR1 reads SGDLS; CDR2 reads YYNGEE. CDR3 nucleotide sequence: TGTGCCAGCAGCGTAATGCATCGGGCCACAGATACGCAGTATTTT. As protein: CASSVMHRATDTQYF.

The chain uses TRBV4-3 and TRBJ2-3, with D possibly being TRBD1 (5 bases). Looked up from germline, CDR1 is LGHNA and CDR2 is YSLEER. The CDR3 runs 13 residues. Trimming removed 5 bases at V and 9 bases at J, with 15 bases between. The CDR3, as DNA: TGCGCCAGCAGCTCAAGATGGGGCGAAACGCAGTATTTT. It translates to CASSSRWGETQYF.

Worth noting for this clone: An end of the junction differs from the germline gene, which may be a read error. The V and J genes are TRBV5-1 and TRBJ1-2; perhaps TRBD1 as D (6 bases). The CDR3 covers 12 residues. From germline, CDR1 is SGHRS and CDR2 YFSETQ. The CDR3 here is CATSKGVDGYTF. CDR3 DNA sequence: TGCGCCACCAGCAAGGGGGTGGATGGCTACACCTTC.

The gene calls are TRBV2 and TRBJ2-2; TRBD1 agrees at 9 bases. The CDR3 totals 14 residues. The germline V gene encodes CDR1 SNHLY and CDR2 FYNNEI. Germline trimming cut 7 bases from V and 1 base from J; bases unmatched to any gene: 1. The CDR3 is CASTGQGNTGELFF. DNA for the CDR3: TGTGCCAGCACGGGACAGGGGAACACCGGGGAGCTGTTTTTT.

The gene calls are TRBV6-5 and TRBJ2-7; D not resolved. Per germline, CDR1 MNHEY and CDR2 SVGAGI. The CDR3 consists of 13 residues. V lost 0 bases to trimming and J lost 3 bases, with 6 bases between them. CDR3 nucleotide sequence: TGTGCCAGCAGTTACTCGGGTAGCTACGAGCAGTACTTC. Its translation: CASSYSGSYEQYF.

The V gene is TRBV30, the J gene TRBJ2-4; TRBD1 matches 8 bases. With V trimmed by 5 bases and J by 6 bases, 9 bases remained unmatched. The CDR3 spans 14 residues. CDR1 is GTSNPN and CDR2 is SVGIG in the germline V gene (reference sequence). CDR3 sequence (DNA): TGTGCCTGGGAACCGACAGGGGCACTAAACATTCAGTACTTC. Its protein is CAWEPTGALNIQYF.

The chain recombines TRBV4-3 with TRBJ1-2, with D maybe TRBD1 (6 bases). The CDR3 extends over 17 amino acids. V was pared by 4 bases and J by 4 bases, with 22 bases between. Germline V gene sequence: CDR1 LGHNA, CDR2 YSLEER. CDR3 bases: TGCGCCAGCAGCCCACAAGAATTTGGGACAAGGGTCTATGGCTACACCTTC. Translation gives CASSPQEFGTRVYGYTF.